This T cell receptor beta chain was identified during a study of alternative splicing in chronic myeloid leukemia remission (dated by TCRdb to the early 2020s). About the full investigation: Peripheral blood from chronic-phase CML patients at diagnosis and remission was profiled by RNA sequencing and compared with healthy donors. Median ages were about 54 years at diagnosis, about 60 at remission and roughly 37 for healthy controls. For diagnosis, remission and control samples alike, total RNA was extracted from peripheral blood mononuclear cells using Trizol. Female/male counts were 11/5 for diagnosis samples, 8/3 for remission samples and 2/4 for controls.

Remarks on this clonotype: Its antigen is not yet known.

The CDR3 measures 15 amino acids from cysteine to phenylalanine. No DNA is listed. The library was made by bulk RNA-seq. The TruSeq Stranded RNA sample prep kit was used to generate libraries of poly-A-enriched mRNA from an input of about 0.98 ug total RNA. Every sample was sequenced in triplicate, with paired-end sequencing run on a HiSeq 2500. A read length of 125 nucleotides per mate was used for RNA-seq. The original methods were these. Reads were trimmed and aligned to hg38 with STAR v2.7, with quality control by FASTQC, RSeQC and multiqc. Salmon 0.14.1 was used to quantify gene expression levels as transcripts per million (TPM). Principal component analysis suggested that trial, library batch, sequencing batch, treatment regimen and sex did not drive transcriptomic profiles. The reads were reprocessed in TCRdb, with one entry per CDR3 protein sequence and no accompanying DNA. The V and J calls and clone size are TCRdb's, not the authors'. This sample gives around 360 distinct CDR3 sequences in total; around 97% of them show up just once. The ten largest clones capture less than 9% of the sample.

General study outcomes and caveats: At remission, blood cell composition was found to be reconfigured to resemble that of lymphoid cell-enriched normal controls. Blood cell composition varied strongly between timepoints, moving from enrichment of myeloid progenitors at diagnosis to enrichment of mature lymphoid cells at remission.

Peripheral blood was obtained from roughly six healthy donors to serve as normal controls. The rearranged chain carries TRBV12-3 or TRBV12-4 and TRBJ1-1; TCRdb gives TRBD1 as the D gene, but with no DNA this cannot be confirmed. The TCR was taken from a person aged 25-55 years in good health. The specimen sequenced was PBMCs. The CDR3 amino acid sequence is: CASSLRTGGLTEAFF.